Described below is a single T cell receptor (beta chain) sequence and its context. What it recognizes is unknown. TCRdb keeps only in-frame clones here, not all; method: immunoSEQ multiplex PCR. Here the sample spans 45,000 to 75,000 clones, 77% being singletons. These data are taken from a study of radiotherapy plus CTLA-4 blockade in lung cancer. General study results and limits: The authors reported that early blood T cell clone dynamics, with interferon-beta, best predicted response.

Between the trimmed V and J ends, which lost 7 bases and 5 bases, there was a span of 14 bases. The CDR3 is 14 residues long. Germline CDR1 MDHEN, CDR2 SYDVKM. The rearrangement links TRBV28 to TRBJ1-4, with D possibly being TRBD1 (6 bases). This TCR derives from a human donor with non-small cell lung cancer who had a partial response to radiotherapy plus ipilimumab. Source: peripheral blood, taken from a patient treated with radiotherapy plus ipilimumab. The CDR3 protein is CASTRGGGNEKLFF. CDR3 coding DNA: TGTGCCAGCACTAGAGGGGGGGGGAATGAAAAACTGTTTTTT.